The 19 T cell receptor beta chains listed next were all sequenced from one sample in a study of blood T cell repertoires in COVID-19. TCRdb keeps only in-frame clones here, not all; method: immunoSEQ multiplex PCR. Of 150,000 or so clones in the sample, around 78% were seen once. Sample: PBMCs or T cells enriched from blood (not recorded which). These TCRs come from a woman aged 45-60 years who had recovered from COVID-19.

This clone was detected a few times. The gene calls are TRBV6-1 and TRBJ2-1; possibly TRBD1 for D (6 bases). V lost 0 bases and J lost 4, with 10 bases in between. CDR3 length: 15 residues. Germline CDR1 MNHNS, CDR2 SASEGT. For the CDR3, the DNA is TGTGCCAGCAGTGAAGCGGGGGCCGGATACAATGAGCAGTTCTTC. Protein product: CASSEAGAGYNEQFF.

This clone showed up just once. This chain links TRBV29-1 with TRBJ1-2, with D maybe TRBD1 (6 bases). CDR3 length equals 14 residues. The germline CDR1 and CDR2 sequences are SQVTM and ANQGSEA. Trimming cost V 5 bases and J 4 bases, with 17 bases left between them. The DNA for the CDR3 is TGCAGCGTTATTGGGCAGGGGTCCCTCTATGGCTACACCTTC. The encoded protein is CSVIGQGSLYGYTF.

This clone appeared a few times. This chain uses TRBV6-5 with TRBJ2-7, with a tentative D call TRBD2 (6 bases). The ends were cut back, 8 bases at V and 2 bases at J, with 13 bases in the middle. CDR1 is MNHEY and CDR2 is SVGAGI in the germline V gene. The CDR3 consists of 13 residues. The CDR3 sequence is CASGEVSTYEQYV. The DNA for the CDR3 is TGTGCCAGCGGGGAGGTCTCAACCTACGAGCAGTACGTC.

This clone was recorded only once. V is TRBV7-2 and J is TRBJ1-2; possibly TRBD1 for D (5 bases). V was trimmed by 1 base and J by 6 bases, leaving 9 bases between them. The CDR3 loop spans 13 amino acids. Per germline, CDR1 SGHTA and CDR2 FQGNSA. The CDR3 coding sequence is TGTGCCAGCAGCTTAGACAGGAGTCATGGCTACACCTTC. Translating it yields CASSLDRSHGYTF.

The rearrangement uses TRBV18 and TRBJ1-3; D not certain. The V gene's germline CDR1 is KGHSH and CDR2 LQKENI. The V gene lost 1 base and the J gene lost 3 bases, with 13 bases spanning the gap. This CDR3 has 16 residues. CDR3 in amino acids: CASSPLVQRDGNTIYF. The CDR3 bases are TGTGCCAGCTCACCACTGGTCCAACGGGATGGAAACACCATATATTTT.

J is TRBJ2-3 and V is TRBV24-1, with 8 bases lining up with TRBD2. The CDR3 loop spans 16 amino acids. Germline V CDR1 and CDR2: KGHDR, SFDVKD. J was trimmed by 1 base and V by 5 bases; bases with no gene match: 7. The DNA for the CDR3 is TGTGCCACCAGTGCAACTAGCGGTTGGGGCACAGATACGCAGTATTTT. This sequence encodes CATSATSGWGTDTQYF.

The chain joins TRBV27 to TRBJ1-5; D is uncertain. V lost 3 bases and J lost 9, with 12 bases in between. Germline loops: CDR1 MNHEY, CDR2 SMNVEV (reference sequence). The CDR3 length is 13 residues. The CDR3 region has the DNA TGTGCCAGCAGTTTTGGCCGCGGCCGGCCCCAGCATTTT. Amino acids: CASSFGRGRPQHF.

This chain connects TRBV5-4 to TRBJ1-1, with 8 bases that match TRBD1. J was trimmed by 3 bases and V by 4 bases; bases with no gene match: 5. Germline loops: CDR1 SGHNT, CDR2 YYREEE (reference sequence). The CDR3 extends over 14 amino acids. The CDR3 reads CASSRTGSDTEAFF. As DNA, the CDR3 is TGTGCCAGCAGCCGGACAGGGTCAGACACTGAAGCTTTCTTT. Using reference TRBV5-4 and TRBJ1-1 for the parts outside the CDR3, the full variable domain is ETGVTQSPTHLIKTRGQQVTLRCSSQSGHNTVSWYQQALGQGPQFIFQYYREEENGRGNFPPRFSGLQFPNYSSELNVNALELDDSALYLCASSRTGSDTEAFFGQGTRLTVV.

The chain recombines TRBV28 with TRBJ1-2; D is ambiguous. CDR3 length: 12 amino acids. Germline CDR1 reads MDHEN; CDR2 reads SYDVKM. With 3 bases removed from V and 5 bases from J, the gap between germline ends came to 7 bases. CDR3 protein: CASSFRGYGYTF. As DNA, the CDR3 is TGTGCCAGCAGTTTTCGGGGTTATGGCTACACCTTC.

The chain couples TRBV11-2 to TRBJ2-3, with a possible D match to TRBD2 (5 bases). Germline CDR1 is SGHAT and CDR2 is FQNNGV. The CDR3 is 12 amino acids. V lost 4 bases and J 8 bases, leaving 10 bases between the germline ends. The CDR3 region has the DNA TGTGCCAGCAGCTCGGACTGGTCTACGCAGTATTTT. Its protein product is CASSSDWSTQYF.

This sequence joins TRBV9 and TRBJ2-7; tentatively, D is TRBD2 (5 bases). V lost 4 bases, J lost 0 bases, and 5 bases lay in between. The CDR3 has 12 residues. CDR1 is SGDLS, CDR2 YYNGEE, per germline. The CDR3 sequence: CASSRDSYEQYV. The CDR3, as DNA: TGTGCCAGCAGCCGGGACTCCTACGAGCAGTACGTC.

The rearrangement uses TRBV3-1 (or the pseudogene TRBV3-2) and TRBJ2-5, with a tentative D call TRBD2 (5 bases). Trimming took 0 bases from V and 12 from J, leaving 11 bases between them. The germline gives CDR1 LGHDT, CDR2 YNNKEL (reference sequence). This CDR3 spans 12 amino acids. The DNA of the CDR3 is TGTGCCAGCAGCCAAGATACGGACTCCAAGTACTTC. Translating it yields CASSQDTDSKYF.

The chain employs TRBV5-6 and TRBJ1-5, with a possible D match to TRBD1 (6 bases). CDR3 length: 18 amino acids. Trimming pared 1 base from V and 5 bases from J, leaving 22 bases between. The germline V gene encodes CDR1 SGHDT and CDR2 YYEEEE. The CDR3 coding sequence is TGTGCCAGCAGCTTGTACAGGGCGAGGTCGGGTTTCTATCAGCCCCAGCATTTT. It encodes CASSLYRARSGFYQPQHF.

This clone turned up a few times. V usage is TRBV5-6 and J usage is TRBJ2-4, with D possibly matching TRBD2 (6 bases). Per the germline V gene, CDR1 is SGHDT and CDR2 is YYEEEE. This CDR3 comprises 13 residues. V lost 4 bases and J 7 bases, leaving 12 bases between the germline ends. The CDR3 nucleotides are TGTGCCAGCAGCCTCCCGGGAGCGAACATTCAGTACTTC. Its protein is CASSLPGANIQYF. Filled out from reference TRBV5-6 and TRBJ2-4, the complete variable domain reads DAGVTQSPTHLIKTRGQQVTLRCSPKSGHDTVSWYQQALGQGPQFIFQYYEEEERQRGNFPDRFSGHQFPNYSSELNVNALLLGDSALYLCASSLPGANIQYFGAGTRLSVL.

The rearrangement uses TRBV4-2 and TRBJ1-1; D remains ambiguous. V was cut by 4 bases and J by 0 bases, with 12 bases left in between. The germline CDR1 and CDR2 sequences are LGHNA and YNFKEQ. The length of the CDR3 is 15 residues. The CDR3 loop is CASSPRGEMNTEAFF. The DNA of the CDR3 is TGTGCCAGCAGCCCACGCGGGGAAATGAACACTGAAGCTTTCTTT.

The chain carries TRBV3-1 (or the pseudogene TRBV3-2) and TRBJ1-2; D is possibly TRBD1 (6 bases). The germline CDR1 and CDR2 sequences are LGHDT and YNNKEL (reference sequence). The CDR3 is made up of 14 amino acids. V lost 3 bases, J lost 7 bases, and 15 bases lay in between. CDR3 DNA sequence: TGTGCCAGCAGCCACCCGGGGGGGGCGGGTGGCTACACCTTC. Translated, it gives CASSHPGGAGGYTF.

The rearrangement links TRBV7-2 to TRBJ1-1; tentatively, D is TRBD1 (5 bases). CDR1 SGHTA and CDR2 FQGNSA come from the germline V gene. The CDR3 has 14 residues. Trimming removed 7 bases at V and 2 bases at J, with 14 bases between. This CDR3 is CASNPGGKNTEAFF. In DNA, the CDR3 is TGTGCCAGCAACCCCGGGGGGAAAAACACTGAAGCTTTCTTT.

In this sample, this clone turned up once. CDR3 region: CAWTVRQGSRYTF. The CDR3 region has the DNA TGTGCCTGGACCGTGAGACAGGGGTCCCGCTACACCTTC. The V and J genes are TRBV30 and TRBJ1-2; 8 bases map to TRBD1. V shed 4 bases and J 9 bases; nucleotides not matched to a gene: 10. CDR3 length equals 13 residues. Looked up from germline, CDR1 is GTSNPN and CDR2 is SVGIG (reference sequence).

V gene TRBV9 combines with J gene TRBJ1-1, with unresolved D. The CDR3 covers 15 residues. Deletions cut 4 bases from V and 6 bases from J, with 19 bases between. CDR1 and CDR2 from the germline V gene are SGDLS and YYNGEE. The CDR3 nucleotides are TGTGCCAGCAGCCTAGGTATGGCCGTATCAGCTGAAGCTTTCTTT. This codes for CASSLGMAVSAEAFF.